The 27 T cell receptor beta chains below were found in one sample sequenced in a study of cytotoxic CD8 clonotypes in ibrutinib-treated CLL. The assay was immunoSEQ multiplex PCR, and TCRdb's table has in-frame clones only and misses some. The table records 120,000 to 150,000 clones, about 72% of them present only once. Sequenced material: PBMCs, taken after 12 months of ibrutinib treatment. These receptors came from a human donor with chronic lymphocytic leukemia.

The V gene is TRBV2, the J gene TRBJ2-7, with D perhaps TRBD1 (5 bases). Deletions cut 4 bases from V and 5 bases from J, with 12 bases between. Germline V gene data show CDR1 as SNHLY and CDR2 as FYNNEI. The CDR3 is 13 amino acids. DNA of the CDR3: TGTGCCAGCAGTGGGGGCAGTTACCACGAGCAGTACTTC. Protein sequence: CASSGGSYHEQYF.

In DNA, the CDR3 is TGTGCCAGCAGTGGCGGGGTCGAGCAGTACTTC. It translates to CASSGGVEQYF. The rearrangement links TRBV27 to TRBJ2-7; D perhaps matches TRBD2 (6 bases). The CDR3 runs 11 residues. Deletions cut 5 bases from V and 6 bases from J, with 8 bases between. Germline CDR1 and CDR2: MNHEY and SMNVEV (reference sequence).

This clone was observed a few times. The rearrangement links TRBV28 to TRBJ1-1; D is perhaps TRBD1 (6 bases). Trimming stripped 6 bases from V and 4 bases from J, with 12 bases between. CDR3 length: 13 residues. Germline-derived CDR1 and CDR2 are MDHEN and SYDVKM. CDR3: CASRRRGGTEAFF. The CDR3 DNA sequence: TGTGCCAGCAGACGCAGGGGCGGCACTGAAGCTTTCTTT.

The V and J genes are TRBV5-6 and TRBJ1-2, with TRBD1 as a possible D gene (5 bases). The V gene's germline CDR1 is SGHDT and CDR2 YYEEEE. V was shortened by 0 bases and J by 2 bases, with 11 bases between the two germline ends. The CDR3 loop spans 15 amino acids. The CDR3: CASSLEWQGNYGYTF. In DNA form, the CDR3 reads TGTGCCAGCAGCTTGGAGTGGCAGGGAAACTATGGCTACACCTTC. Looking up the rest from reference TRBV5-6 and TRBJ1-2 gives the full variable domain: DAGVTQSPTHLIKTRGQQVTLRCSPKSGHDTVSWYQQALGQGPQFIFQYYEEEERQRGNFPDRFSGHQFPNYSSELNVNALLLGDSALYLCASSLEWQGNYGYTFGSGTRLTVV.

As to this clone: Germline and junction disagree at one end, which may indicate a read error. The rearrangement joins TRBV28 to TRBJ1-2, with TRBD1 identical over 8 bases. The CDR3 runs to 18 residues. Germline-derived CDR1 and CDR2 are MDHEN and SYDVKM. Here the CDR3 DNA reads TGTGCCAGCAGTTCCAGGGGGCGCGGGTTCCTGCCTAAATATGGCTACACCTTC. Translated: CASSSRGRGFLPKYGYTF.

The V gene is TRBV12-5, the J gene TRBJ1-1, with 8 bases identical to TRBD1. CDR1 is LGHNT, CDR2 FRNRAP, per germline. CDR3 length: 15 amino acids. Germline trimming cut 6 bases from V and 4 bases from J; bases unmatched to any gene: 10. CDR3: CASGATGEMGTEAFF. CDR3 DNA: TGTGCTAGTGGGGCGACAGGGGAAATGGGCACTGAAGCTTTCTTT.

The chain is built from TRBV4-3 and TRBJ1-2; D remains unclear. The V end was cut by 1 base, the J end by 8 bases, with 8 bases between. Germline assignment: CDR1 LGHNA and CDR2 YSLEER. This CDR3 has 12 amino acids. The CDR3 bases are TGCGCCAGCAGCCAAGTAGGGTTCGGCTACACCTTC. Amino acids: CASSQVGFGYTF.

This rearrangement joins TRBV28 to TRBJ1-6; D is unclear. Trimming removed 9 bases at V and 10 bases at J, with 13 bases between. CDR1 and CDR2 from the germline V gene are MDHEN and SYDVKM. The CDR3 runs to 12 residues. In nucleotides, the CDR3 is TGTGCCAGTCGTTCCGGGAGCTCACCCCTCCACTTT. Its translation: CASRSGSSPLHF.

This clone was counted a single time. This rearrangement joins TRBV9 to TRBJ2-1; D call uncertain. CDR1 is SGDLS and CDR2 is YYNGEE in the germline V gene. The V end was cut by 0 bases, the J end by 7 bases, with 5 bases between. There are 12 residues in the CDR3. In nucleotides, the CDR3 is TGTGCCAGCAGCGTAGGGGCTAATGAGCAGTTCTTC. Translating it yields CASSVGANEQFF.

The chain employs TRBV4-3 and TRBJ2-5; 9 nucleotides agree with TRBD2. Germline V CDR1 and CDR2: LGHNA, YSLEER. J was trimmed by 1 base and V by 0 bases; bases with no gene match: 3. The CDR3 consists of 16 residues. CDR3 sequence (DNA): TGCGCCAGCAGCCAAGATGCTAGCGGGACCCAAGAGACCCAGTACTTC. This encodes CASSQDASGTQETQYF.

The CDR3 DNA is TGCGCCAGCAGCCAAGGGGGACAGGGAACTTCCGGGGAGCTGTTTTTT. Translation: CASSQGGQGTSGELFF. This chain links TRBV4-1 with TRBJ2-2, with 9 nucleotides matching TRBD1. Germline CDR1 MGHRA, CDR2 YSYEKL. The CDR3 extends over 16 amino acids. With V trimmed by 1 base and J by 6 bases, 6 bases remained unmatched.

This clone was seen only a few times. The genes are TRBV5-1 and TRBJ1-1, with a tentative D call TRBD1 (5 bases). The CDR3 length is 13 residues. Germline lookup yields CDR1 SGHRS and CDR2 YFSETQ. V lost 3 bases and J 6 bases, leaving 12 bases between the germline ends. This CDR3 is CASSSGGVSEAFF. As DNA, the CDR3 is TGCGCCAGCAGCTCCGGGGGGGTCTCTGAAGCTTTCTTT.

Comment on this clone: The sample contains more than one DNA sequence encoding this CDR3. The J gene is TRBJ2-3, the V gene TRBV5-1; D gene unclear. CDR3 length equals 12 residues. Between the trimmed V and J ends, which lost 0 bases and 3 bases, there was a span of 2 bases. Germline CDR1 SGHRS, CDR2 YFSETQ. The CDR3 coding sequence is TGCGCCAGCAGCTTGGCGACAGATACGCAGTATTTT. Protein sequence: CASSLATDTQYF.

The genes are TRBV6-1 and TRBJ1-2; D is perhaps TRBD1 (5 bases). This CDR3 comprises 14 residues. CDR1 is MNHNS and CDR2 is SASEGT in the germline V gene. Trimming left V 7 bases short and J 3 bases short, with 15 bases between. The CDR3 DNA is TGTGCCAGCACCCCCAGGGAGGAATACTATGGCTACACCTTC. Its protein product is CASTPREEYYGYTF.

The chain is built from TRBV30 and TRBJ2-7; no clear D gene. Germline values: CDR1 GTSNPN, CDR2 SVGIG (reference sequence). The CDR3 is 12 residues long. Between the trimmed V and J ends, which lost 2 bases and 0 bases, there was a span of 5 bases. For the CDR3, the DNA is TGTGCCTGGAGTCTGGACTCCTACGAGCAGTACTTC. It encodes CAWSLDSYEQYF. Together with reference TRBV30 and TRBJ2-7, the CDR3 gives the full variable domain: SQTIHQWPATLVQPVGSPLSLECTVEGTSNPNLYWYRQAAGRGLQLLFYSVGIGQISSEVPQNLSASRPQDRQFILSSKKLLLSDSGFYLCAWSLDSYEQYFGPGTRLTVT.

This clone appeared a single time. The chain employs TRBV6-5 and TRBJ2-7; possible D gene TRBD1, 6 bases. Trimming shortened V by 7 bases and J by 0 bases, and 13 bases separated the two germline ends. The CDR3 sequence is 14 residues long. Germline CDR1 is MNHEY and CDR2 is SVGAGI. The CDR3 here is CASTRWDNSYEQYF. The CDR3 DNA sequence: TGTGCCAGCACCCGTTGGGACAACTCCTACGAGCAGTACTTC.

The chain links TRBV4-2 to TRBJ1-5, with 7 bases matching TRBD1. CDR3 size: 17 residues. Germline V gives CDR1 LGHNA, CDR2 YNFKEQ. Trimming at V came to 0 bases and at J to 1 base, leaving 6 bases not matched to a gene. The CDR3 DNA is TGTGCCAGCAGCCAAGATAGGGGGCGCGGGAGCAATCAGCCCCAGCATTTT. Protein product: CASSQDRGRGSNQPQHF.

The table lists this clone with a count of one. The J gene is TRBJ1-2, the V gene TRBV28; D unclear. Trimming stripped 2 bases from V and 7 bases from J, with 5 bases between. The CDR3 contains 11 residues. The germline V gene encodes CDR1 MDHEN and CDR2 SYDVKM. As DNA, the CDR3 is TGTGCCAGCAGTTTACGGACTGGCTACACCTTC. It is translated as CASSLRTGYTF.

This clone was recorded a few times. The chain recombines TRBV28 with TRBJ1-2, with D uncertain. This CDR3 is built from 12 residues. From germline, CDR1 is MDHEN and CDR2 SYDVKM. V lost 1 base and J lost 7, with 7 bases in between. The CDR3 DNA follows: TGTGCCAGCAGTTTATTTATTTCTGGCTACACCTTC. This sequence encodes CASSLFISGYTF.

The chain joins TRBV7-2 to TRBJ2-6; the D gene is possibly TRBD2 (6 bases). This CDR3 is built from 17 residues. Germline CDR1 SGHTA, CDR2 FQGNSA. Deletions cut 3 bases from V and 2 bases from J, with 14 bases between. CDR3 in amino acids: CASSLVGLAAGANVLTF. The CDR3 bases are TGTGCCAGCAGCTTGGTCGGCTTAGCGGCTGGGGCCAACGTCCTGACTTTC.

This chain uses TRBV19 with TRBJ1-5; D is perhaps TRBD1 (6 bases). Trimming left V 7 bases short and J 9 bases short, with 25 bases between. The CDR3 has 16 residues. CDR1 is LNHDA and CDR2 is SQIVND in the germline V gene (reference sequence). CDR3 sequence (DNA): TGTGCCAGTAATCCCCGGACAGATTTACGGGAGAGGCCCCAGCATTTT. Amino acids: CASNPRTDLRERPQHF. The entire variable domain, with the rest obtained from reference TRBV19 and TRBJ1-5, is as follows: DGGITQSPKYLFRKEGQNVTLSCEQNLNHDAMYWYRQDPGQGLRLIYYSQIVNDFQKGDIAEGYSVSREKKESFPLTVTSAQKNPTAFYLCASNPRTDLRERPQHFGDGTRLSIL.

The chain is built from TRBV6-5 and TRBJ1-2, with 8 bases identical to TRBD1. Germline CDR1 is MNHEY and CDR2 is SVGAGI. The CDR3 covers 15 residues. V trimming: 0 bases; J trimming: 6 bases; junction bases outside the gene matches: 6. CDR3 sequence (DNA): TGTGCCAGCAGTTACTCACTTGGGACAGGAAATGGCTACACCTTC. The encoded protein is CASSYSLGTGNGYTF.

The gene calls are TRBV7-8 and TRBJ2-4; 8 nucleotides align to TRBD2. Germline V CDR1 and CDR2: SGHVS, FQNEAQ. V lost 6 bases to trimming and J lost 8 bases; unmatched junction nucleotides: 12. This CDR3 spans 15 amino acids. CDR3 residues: CASRAGERGWDIQYF. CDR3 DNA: TGTGCCAGCAGAGCGGGGGAGCGGGGGTGGGACATTCAGTACTTC. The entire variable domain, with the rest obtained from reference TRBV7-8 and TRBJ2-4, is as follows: GAGVSQSPRYKVAKRGQDVALRCDPISGHVSLFWYQQALGQGPEFLTYFQNEAQLDKSGLPSDRFFAERPEGSVSTLKIQRTQQEDSAVYLCASRAGERGWDIQYFGAGTRLSVL.

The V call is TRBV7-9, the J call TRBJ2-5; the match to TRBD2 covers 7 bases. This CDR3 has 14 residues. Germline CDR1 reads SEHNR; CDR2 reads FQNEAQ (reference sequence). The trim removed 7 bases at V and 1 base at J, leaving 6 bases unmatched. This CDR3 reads CASKEGGGQETQYF. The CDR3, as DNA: TGTGCCAGCAAAGAGGGCGGGGGCCAAGAGACCCAGTACTTC.

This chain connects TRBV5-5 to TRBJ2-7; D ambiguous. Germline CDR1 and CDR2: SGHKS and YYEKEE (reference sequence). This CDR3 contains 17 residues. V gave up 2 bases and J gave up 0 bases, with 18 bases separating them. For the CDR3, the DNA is TGTGCCAGCAGCTTATCGGGTGGGCTACCTTACTCCTACGAGCAGTACTTC. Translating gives CASSLSGGLPYSYEQYF.

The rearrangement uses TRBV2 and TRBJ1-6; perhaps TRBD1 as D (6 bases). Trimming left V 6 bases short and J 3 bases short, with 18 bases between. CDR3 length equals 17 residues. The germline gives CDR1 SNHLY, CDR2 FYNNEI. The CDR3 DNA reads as TGTGCCAGCAGCGCCAATCCGGGGGCCTACTATAATTCACCCCTCCACTTT. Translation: CASSANPGAYYNSPLHF.

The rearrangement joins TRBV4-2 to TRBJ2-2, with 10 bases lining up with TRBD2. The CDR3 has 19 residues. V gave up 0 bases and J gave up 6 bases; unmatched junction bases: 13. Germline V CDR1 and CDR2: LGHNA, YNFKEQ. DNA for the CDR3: TGTGCCAGCAGCCAAGATTGGGGCGCTAGCGGGAGTAGGCCCGGGGAGCTGTTTTTT. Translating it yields CASSQDWGASGSRPGELFF.